Here is one T cell receptor beta chain with its context. What it binds is not known. V lost 3 bases to trimming and J lost 7 bases; unmatched junction nucleotides: 9. Looked up from germline, CDR1 is MGHDK and CDR2 is SYGVNS. CDR3 length equals 15 residues. PCR primers comprised 60 Vbeta and 13 Jbeta primers. Libraries were prepared by immunoSEQ multiplex PCR; TCRdb keeps only in-frame clonotypes and omits some of them. Of about 210,000 clones in the sample, about 83% were seen once. The entry originates in a study of cytomegalovirus exposure and HLA in healthy donors. Study summary: Unique TCRs numbering roughly 80 million, obtained from HLA-typed donors, made up an early data release.

Study observations and caveats: Most TCRs appeared rarely, but some public TCRs recurred in many donors.

V and J are TRBV25-1 and TRBJ2-7; TRBD1 matches at 10 bases. The source material was PBMCs. The clonotype originates from a man in his forties or fifties in good health and CMV-seropositive. CDR3 DNA sequence: TGTGCCAGCAGTGATGACAGGGGGCCATCTCGGGAGCAGTACTTC. Its protein is CASSDDRGPSREQYF.